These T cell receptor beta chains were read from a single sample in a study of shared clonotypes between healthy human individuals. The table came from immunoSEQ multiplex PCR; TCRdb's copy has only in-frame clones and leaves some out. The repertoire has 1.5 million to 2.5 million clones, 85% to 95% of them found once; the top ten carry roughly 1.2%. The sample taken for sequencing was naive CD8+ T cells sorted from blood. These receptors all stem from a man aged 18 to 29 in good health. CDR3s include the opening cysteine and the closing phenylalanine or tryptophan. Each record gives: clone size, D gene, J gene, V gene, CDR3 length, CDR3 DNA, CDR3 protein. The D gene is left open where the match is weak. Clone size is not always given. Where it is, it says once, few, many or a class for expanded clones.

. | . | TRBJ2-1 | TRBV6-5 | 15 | TGTGCCAGCAGTTCTCCTTATGCGGGCTACAATGAGCAGTTCTTC | CASSSPYAGYNEQFF
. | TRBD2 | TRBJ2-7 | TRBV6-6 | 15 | TGTGCCAGCACCTGGGTTCTAGCGGGAGTCTACGAGCAGTACTTC | CASTWVLAGVYEQYF
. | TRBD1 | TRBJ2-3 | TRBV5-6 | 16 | TGTGCCAGCAGCTTGGGGGACAGGGGGACCACAGATACGCAGTATTTT | CASSLGDRGTTDTQYF
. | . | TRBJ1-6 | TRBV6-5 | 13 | TGTGCCAGCTACCAGGGCTATAATTCACCCCTCCACTTT | CASYQGYNSPLHF
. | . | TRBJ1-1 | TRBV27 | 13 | TGTAGTTCCAGGGTTGTAGGAGGCACTGAAGCTTTCTTT | CSSRVVGGTEAFF
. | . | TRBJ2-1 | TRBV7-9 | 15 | TGTGCCAGCAGCTTACGGCAGGGTAGCTACAATGAGCAGTTCTTC | CASSLRQGSYNEQFF
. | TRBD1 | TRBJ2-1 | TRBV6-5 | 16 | TGTGCCAGCAGTTACTCGATGGGGACAGTCTACAATGAGCAGTTCTTC | CASSYSMGTVYNEQFF
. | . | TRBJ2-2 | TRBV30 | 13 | TGTGCCTGGAGTGTAAGTCACACCGGGGAGCTGTTTTTT | CAWSVSHTGELFF
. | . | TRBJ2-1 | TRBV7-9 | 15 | TGTGCCAGCAGCTCTTCAGGGGACACCTACAATGAGCAGTTCTTC | CASSSSGDTYNEQFF
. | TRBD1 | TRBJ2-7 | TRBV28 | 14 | TGTGCCAGCAGTTTCCCAGGGGGCGAGGACGAGCAGTACTTC | CASSFPGGEDEQYF
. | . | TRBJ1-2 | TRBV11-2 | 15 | TGTGCCAGCAGCCTTTTGGTCCTCGGGCCCGGAGGCTACACCTTC | CASSLLVLGPGGYTF
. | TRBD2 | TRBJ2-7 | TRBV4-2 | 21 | TGTGCCAGCAGCCAAGGACTAGCGGGAGTTACCACCCTAAGCCTAATTTACGAGCAGTACTTC | CASSQGLAGVTTLSLIYEQYF
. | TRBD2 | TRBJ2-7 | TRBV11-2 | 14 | TGTGCCAGCAGCTTGCCGGGACTAGACTACGAGCAGTACTTC | CASSLPGLDYEQYF
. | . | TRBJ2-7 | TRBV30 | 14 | TGTGCCTGGGAGGGACGCCAGAGCTCCTACGAGCAGTACTTC | CAWEGRQSSYEQYF
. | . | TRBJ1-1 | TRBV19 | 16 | TGTGCCAGTAGTATAGACCTTGAGGACTGGGGCACTGAAGCTTTCTTT | CASSIDLEDWGTEAFF
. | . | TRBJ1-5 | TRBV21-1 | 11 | TGTGCCAGCAGCAGTTATCAGCCCCAGCATTTT | CASSSYQPQHF
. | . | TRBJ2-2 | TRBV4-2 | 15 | TGTGCCAGCAGCCAAGATAGGACGGACACCGGGGAGCTGTTTTTT | CASSQDRTDTGELFF
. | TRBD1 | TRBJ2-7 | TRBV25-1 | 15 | TGTGCCAGCAGTGAGGGCGGACAGGGCCGCTACGAGCAGTACTTC | CASSEGGQGRYEQYF
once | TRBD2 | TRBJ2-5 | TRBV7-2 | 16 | TGTGCCAGCAGCCACGGACTAGCGGGAGGCGTAGAGACCCAGTACTTC | CASSHGLAGGVETQYF
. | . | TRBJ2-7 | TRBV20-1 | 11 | TGCAGTGCTAGAGGTCCCCACGAGCAGTACTTC | CSARGPHEQYF
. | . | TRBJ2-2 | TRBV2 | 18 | TGTGCCAGCAGTGTCCCCCAGGTGGGGGGGCAGCACACCGGGGAGCTGTTTTTT | CASSVPQVGGQHTGELFF
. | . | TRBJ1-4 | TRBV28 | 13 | TGTGCCAGCACCCCCGGAGGGGTAGAAAAACTGTTTTTT | CASTPGGVEKLFF
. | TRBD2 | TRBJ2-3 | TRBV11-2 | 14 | TGTGCCAGCAGCTTGGGCGGGAGGACAGATACGCAGTATTTT | CASSLGGRTDTQYF
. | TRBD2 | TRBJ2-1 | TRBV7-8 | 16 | TGTGCCAGCAGCTACGGACTAGCGGGGGGTTTCGGTGAGCAGTTCTTC | CASSYGLAGGFGEQFF
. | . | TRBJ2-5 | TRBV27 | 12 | TGTGCCAGCAGTCAAGACCAAGAGACCCAGTACTTC | CASSQDQETQYF
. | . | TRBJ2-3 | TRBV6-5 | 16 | TGTGCCAGCAGTTACTCGTTGACAGAGAGCACAGATACGCAGTATTTT | CASSYSLTESTDTQYF
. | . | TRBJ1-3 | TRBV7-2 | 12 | TGTGCCAGCAGCTTCAACGAAAACACCATATATTTT | CASSFNENTIYF
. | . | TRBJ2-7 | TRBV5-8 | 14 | TGTGCCAGCAGCGATCAAGGGTTAACCTACGAGCAGTACTTC | CASSDQGLTYEQYF
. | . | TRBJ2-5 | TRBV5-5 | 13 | TGTGCCAGCAGCTTGTGGTACCAAGAGACCCAGTACTTC | CASSLWYQETQYF
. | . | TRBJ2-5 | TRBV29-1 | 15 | TGCAGCGTTGACGGACGGTCCCTCCTACAAGAGACCCAGTACTTC | CSVDGRSLLQETQYF
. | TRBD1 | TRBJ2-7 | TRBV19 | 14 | TGTGCCAGTAGTGCAACAGGGGGCAGGTACGAGCAGTACTTC | CASSATGGRYEQYF
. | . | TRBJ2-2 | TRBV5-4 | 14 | TGTGCCAGCACCTCGGTTCTAAACACCGGGGAGCTGTTTTTT | CASTSVLNTGELFF
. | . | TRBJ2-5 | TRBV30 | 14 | TGTGCCTGGAGTGCCGGGCGGGGACAAGAGACCCAGTACTTC | CAWSAGRGQETQYF
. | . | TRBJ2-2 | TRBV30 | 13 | TGTGCCTGGAATCGAGGATACACCGGGGAGCTGTTTTTT | CAWNRGYTGELFF
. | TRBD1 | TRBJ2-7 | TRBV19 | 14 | TGTGCCAGTAGTGGTCGACAGGGACCCTACGAGCAGTACTTC | CASSGRQGPYEQYF
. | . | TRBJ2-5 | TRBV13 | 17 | TGTGCCAGCAGCTTAGCATATGGCAGAGAAACCCAAGAGACCCAGTACTTC | CASSLAYGRETQETQYF
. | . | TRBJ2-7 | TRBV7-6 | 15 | TGTGCCAGCAGCTTAGGGATTTATACTTCTCACGAGCAGTACTTC | CASSLGIYTSHEQYF
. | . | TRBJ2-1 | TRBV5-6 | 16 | TGTGCCAGCAGCTTACGACCTATAGGGGTGATCCATGAGCAGTTCTTC | CASSLRPIGVIHEQFF
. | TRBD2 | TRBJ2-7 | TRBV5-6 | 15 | TGTGCCAGCAGCTTAGGACTAGCGGGAGTTAACGAGCAGTACTTC | CASSLGLAGVNEQYF
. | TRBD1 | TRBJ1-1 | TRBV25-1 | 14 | TGTGCCAGCAGACAACAGGGGATAGGTACTGAAGCTTTCTTT | CASRQQGIGTEAFF
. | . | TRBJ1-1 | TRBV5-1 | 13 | TGCGCCAGCAGCTTGGCAAGCGGGACTGAAGCTTTCTTT | CASSLASGTEAFF
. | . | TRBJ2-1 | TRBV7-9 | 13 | TGTGCCAGCAGCTCCAGCGACAGCTATGAGCAGTTCTTC | CASSSSDSYEQFF
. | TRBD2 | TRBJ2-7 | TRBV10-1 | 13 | TGCGCCAGCAGTGGGACTAGTTCCTACGAGCAGTACTTC | CASSGTSSYEQYF
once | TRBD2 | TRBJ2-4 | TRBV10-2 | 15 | TGCGCCAGCAGCGGACTAGCGGGGGGTAGAGACATTCAGTACTTC | CASSGLAGGRDIQYF
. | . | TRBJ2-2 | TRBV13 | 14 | TGTGCCAGCAGCTCCTCCCAACTGGCCGGGGAGCTGTTTTTT | CASSSSQLAGELFF
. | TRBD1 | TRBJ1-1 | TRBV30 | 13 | TGTGCCTGGAGTGTTGGGACAGGGACCGAAGCTTTCTTT | CAWSVGTGTEAFF
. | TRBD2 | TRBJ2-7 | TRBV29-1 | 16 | TGCAGCGTTGTACCCGGACTAGCGGGGGCCTCCTACGAGCAGTACTTC | CSVVPGLAGASYEQYF
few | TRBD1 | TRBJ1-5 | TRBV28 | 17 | TGTGCCAGCAACACCGGGACAGGGAAATACGGCAATCAGCCCCAGCATTTT | CASNTGTGKYGNQPQHF
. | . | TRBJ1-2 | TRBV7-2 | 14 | TGTGCCAGCAGCTTAATACAGAATAACTATGGCTACACCTTC | CASSLIQNNYGYTF
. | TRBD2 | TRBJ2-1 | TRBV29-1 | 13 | TGCAGCGATGAGCGGGAGGCTTACAATGAGCAGTTCTTC | CSDEREAYNEQFF
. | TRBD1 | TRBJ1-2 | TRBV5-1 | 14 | TGCGCCAGCTCGGTGATGGGACAGGGGGAAGGCTACACCTTC | CASSVMGQGEGYTF
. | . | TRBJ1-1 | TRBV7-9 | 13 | TGTGCCAGCAGCTCAAATTTAGTCACTGAAGCTTTCTTT | CASSSNLVTEAFF
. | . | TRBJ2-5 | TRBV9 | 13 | TGTGCCAGCAGCGTTGACATATGGGAGACCCAGTACTTC | CASSVDIWETQYF
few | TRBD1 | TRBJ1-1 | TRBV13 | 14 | TGTGCCAGCAGCTCGGGACAGGGTAACACTGAAGCTTTCTTT | CASSSGQGNTEAFF
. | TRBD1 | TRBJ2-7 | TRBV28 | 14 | TGTGCCAGCAGTTCGCCGGGACAGGGAGGCGAGCAGTACTTC | CASSSPGQGGEQYF
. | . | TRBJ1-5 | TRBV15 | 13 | TGTGCCACCAGCATTGGTAGCAATCAGCCCCAGCATTTT | CATSIGSNQPQHF
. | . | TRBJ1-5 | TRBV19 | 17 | TGTGCCAGTAGTATGATGGACTCAGGGTATAGCAATCAGCCCCAGCATTTT | CASSMMDSGYSNQPQHF